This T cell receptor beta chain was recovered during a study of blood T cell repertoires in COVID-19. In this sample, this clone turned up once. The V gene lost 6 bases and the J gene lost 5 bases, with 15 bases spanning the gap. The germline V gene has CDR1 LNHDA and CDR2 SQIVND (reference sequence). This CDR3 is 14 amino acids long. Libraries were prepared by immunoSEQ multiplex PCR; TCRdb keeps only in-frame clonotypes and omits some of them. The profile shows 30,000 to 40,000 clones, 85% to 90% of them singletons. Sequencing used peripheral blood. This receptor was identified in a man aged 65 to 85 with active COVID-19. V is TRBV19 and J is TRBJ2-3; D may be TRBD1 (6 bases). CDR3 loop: CASSRDNAVDTQYF. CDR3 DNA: TGTGCCAGTAGCCGGGACAACGCGGTAGATACGCAGTATTTT.